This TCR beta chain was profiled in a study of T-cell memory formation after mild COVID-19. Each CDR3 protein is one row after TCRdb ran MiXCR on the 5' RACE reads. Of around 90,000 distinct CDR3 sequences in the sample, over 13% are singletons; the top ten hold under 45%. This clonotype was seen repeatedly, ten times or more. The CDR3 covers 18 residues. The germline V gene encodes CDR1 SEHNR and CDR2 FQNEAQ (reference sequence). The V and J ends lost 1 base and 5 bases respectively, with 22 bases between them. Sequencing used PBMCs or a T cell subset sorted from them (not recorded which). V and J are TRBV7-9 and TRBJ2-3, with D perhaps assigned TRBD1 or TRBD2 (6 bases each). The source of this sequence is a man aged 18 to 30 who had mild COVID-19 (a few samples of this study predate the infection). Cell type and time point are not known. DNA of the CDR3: TGTGCCAGCAGCTTAGTCGGCTCTGATGGGGGGCTCCGAGATACGCAGTATTTT. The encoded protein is CASSLVGSDGGLRDTQYF.